This TCR beta chain was retrieved from a study of shared clonotypes between healthy human individuals. The V segment lost 3 bases and the J segment 4 bases; nucleotides outside the gene matches: 5. Germline V gives CDR1 SGHNT, CDR2 YYREEE (reference sequence). This CDR3 is built from 16 residues. This clone has a handful of counts. Original data processing: Filtering differed because ImmunoSEQ produced junction-only sequences that carried no quality scores. Profiled with immunoSEQ multiplex PCR; TCRdb holds only in-frame clones, not every one. D and trimming come from the DNA, and the V and J calls and clone size come from that table. The sample contains over a million clones, about 84% of which appear only once.

Material for sequencing was memory CD4+ T cells from PBMCs. Subset here: CD45RA-negative fraction. The chain employs TRBV5-4 and TRBJ2-6, with 9 bases matching TRBD1. The receptor was derived from a man younger than 35 in good health. Some clones in this sample may be carry-over from other donors' samples. CDR3 loop: CASSSGQGTGANVLTF. In DNA, the CDR3 is TGTGCCAGCAGCTCTGGACAGGGGACCGGGGCCAACGTCCTGACTTTC.